This T cell receptor beta chain was recorded in a study of beta chain features in type 1 diabetes. Study-wide points: More deletions and fewer insertions at VDJ junctions were seen in type 1 diabetes patients. A moderate, significant TCRB CDR3 shortening appeared in type 1 diabetes across four CD4+ subsets. Within patients, naive, central memory and Treg TCRB repertoires seemed more similar than within healthy donors.

Concerning this clone: What it recognizes is unknown.

Expressed TCRB transcripts were sequenced because the isolated RNA had all been reverse transcribed beforehand. The table came from immunoSEQ multiplex PCR; TCRdb's copy has only in-frame clones and leaves some out. This sample has roughly 700,000 clones, with under 15% found just once. Purity (above 95%) was reached by all sorted populations. Germline V gene data show CDR1 as PRHDT and CDR2 as FYEKMQ (reference sequence). With V trimmed by 4 bases and J by 5 bases, 14 bases remained unmatched. This CDR3 comprises 17 residues. Sequencing input: naive CD4+ T cells from blood. The chain employs TRBV13 and TRBJ2-7, with 10 bases aligning to TRBD2. This sequence was found in a man between 18 and 35 years old with type 1 diabetes. The CDR3 coding sequence is TGTGCCAGCAGCTCCCGAGAGACCTTAGCGGGGGGTGACGAGCAGTACTTC. As protein: CASSSRETLAGGDEQYF.